Listed below are T cell receptor beta chains from one sample, sequenced in a study of blood T cell repertoires in COVID-19. Here immunoSEQ multiplex PCR was the method, and the copy in TCRdb shows in-frame clones only, minus some. Of approximately 270,000 clones in the sample, around 90% were seen once. The source material was PBMCs or T cells enriched from blood (not recorded which). The receptor set was obtained from a man in his forties who had been exposed to COVID-19. The CDR3 runs from the conserved cysteine through the conserved F or W. Each record gives: CDR3 DNA, CDR3 protein, V gene, clone size, D gene, J gene. D genes are given only for firm matches. Some rows mark clone size as missing; the rest say once, few, many or name a class of expanded clone.

CDR3nt: TGTGCCAGCTCTCCGAGCATCATGAACACTGAAGCTTTCTTT
CDR3aa: CASSPSIMNTEAFF
v_gene: TRBV18
abundance: -
d_gene: -
j_gene: TRBJ1-1

CDR3nt: TGTGCCAGCAGTTACCAGGGGACAGGGAGTGAAGCTTTCTTT
CDR3aa: CASSYQGTGSEAFF
v_gene: TRBV6-5
abundance: -
d_gene: TRBD1
j_gene: TRBJ1-1

CDR3nt: TGTGCCACCAGCAGAGAGGATTTTTTCGGCAGGGGGAAGGGAAACACCATATATTTT
CDR3aa: CATSREDFFGRGKGNTIYF
v_gene: TRBV15
abundance: -
d_gene: TRBD1
j_gene: TRBJ1-3

CDR3nt: TGTGCCACCAGTGATTCCAGGGCGAACACCGGGGAGCTGTTTTTT
CDR3aa: CATSDSRANTGELFF
v_gene: TRBV24-1
abundance: -
d_gene: -
j_gene: TRBJ2-2

CDR3nt: TGTGCCAGCAGCCAGCCCGACGGAGGGAACACTGAAGCTTTCTTT
CDR3aa: CASSQPDGGNTEAFF
v_gene: TRBV3-1/TRBV3-2
abundance: few
d_gene: -
j_gene: TRBJ1-1

CDR3nt: TGTGCCAGTAGTTCGGGATATGGACACTATGGCTACACCTTC
CDR3aa: CASSSGYGHYGYTF
v_gene: TRBV19
abundance: -
d_gene: -
j_gene: TRBJ1-2

CDR3nt: TGTGCCAGTACGCCCAGCGGGCCAAGCTCCTACAATGAGCAGTTCTTC
CDR3aa: CASTPSGPSSYNEQFF
v_gene: TRBV19
abundance: -
d_gene: -
j_gene: TRBJ2-1

CDR3nt: TGTGCCAGCAGCGTAGACACAGGGAGCAATCAGCCCCAGCATTTT
CDR3aa: CASSVDTGSNQPQHF
v_gene: TRBV9
abundance: -
d_gene: -
j_gene: TRBJ1-5

CDR3nt: TGCGCCAGCAGGTTTACTAGCGGGAGTGGGAGTGAGACCCAGTACTTC
CDR3aa: CASRFTSGSGSETQYF
v_gene: TRBV5-1
abundance: -
d_gene: TRBD2
j_gene: TRBJ2-5

CDR3nt: TGTGCCAGTAGTATAGGAGAAAGCTCCTACAATGAGCAGTTCTTC
CDR3aa: CASSIGESSYNEQFF
v_gene: TRBV19
abundance: -
d_gene: -
j_gene: TRBJ2-1

CDR3nt: TGTGCCAGCAGGCCGGGGAGGGGGTACCTGGACACCGGGGAGCTGTTTTTT
CDR3aa: CASRPGRGYLDTGELFF
v_gene: TRBV2
abundance: -
d_gene: -
j_gene: TRBJ2-2

CDR3nt: TGTGCCAGCAGTCCCGGACAGGGGGTGAAGACCCAGTACTTC
CDR3aa: CASSPGQGVKTQYF
v_gene: TRBV6-2/TRBV6-3
abundance: -
d_gene: TRBD1
j_gene: TRBJ2-5

CDR3nt: TGTGCCACCAGTGATCCGGCGGGCTCGTACAATGAGCAGTTCTTC
CDR3aa: CATSDPAGSYNEQFF
v_gene: TRBV24-1
abundance: -
d_gene: -
j_gene: TRBJ2-1

CDR3nt: TGTGCCAGCAAATCGACAGGGGGCAATCAGCCCCAGCATTTT
CDR3aa: CASKSTGGNQPQHF
v_gene: TRBV6-5
abundance: -
d_gene: TRBD1
j_gene: TRBJ1-5

CDR3nt: TGTGCCAGCAGCGTAGGGAGGCGGAACAGAGACTTGAATGAAAAACTGTTTTTT
CDR3aa: CASSVGRRNRDLNEKLFF
v_gene: TRBV9
abundance: -
d_gene: -
j_gene: TRBJ1-4

CDR3nt: TGTGCCAGCAGTGGAGCCCCGCCTAGCGTTAGCTCCTACGAGCAGTACTTC
CDR3aa: CASSGAPPSVSSYEQYF
v_gene: TRBV2
abundance: -
d_gene: -
j_gene: TRBJ2-7

CDR3nt: TGTGCCAGTAGTATAGCCCGGGGGACCACAGATACGCAGTATTTT
CDR3aa: CASSIARGTTDTQYF
v_gene: TRBV19
abundance: -
d_gene: -
j_gene: TRBJ2-3

CDR3nt: TGTGCCAGCAGCCCCGTAGCGGGAGGGCGCGAGCAGTACTTC
CDR3aa: CASSPVAGGREQYF
v_gene: TRBV7-2
abundance: -
d_gene: TRBD2
j_gene: TRBJ2-7

CDR3nt: TGTGCCAGCAGTAAACAGGGGGCCCCTTACAATGAGCAGTTCTTC
CDR3aa: CASSKQGAPYNEQFF
v_gene: TRBV25-1
abundance: few
d_gene: TRBD1
j_gene: TRBJ2-1

CDR3nt: TGTGCCAGCAGAGACGACGGGTCTTGGACCGGGGAGCTGTTTTTT
CDR3aa: CASRDDGSWTGELFF
v_gene: TRBV2
abundance: -
d_gene: -
j_gene: TRBJ2-2

CDR3nt: TGTGCCAGCAGCCAAGAAGGTCGACAGGGAACGTTCGGCTACACCTTC
CDR3aa: CASSQEGRQGTFGYTF
v_gene: TRBV4-2
abundance: -
d_gene: TRBD1
j_gene: TRBJ1-2

CDR3nt: TGTGCCAGCAGCCCGGTCCAAGAGACCCAGTACTTC
CDR3aa: CASSPVQETQYF
v_gene: TRBV7-3
abundance: -
d_gene: -
j_gene: TRBJ2-5

CDR3nt: TGTGCCAGCAGCTTAGCAGGGGGCGCTGGAAACACCATATATTTT
CDR3aa: CASSLAGGAGNTIYF
v_gene: TRBV7-2
abundance: once
d_gene: TRBD1
j_gene: TRBJ1-3

CDR3nt: TGTGCCACCAGTGATCCTAGCGGGAGATCCACAGATACGCAGTATTTT
CDR3aa: CATSDPSGRSTDTQYF
v_gene: TRBV24-1
abundance: -
d_gene: TRBD2
j_gene: TRBJ2-3

CDR3nt: TGTGCCAGCAGCCAACAGGAGGGCAGGTACAATGAGCAGTTCTTC
CDR3aa: CASSQQEGRYNEQFF
v_gene: TRBV14
abundance: -
d_gene: -
j_gene: TRBJ2-1

CDR3nt: TGTGCCACCAGTGATGCGGCTAACTATGGCTACACCTTC
CDR3aa: CATSDAANYGYTF
v_gene: TRBV24-1
abundance: once
d_gene: -
j_gene: TRBJ1-2